This TCR beta chain stems from a study of response to subunit inactivated influenza vaccine. Overall study results and limits: Authors suggested each seasonal flu vaccination may recruit only limited numbers of new T cells.

This clonotype was detected a few times. The target antigen is unknown. TCRdb used MiXCR to reprocess the RT-PCR reads, holding one entry per CDR3 protein. The repertoire has about 520,000 distinct CDR3 sequences, 25% of them found once; the top ten carry 1.5% to 2%. Material: CD4+ T cells sorted from PBMCs, obtained 4 to 6 days after vaccination. The origin of this receptor is a man aged 45-65 years who received an inactivated influenza vaccine.

CDR3 DNA: TGTGCCGTACGGGACACCAACTATGGCTACACCTTC. Its translation: CAVRDTNYGYTF. The J gene is TRBJ1-2, the V gene TRBV25-1, with a possible D match to TRBD1 (6 bases). Germline-derived CDR1 and CDR2 are MGHDK and SYGVNS. The CDR3 consists of 12 residues. The V gene lost 11 bases and the J gene lost 2 bases, with 12 bases spanning the gap.